This T cell receptor beta chain stems from a study of shared clonotypes between healthy human individuals. Study conclusions and caveats: With a handful of donors compared, roughly 5% of naive CD4 clonotypes were shared.

The authors divided CD4+ cells into CD45RA+ naive and CD45RA-negative memory subsets. Several immunoSEQ plates received, in even portions, the genomic DNA of each subset. Profiled with immunoSEQ multiplex PCR; TCRdb holds only in-frame clones, not every one. The profile shows over a million clones, 98% of them singletons. Trimming cost V 3 bases and J 7 bases, with 14 bases left between them. The CDR3 totals 14 residues. CDR1 is SGHKS, CDR2 YYEKEE, per germline (reference sequence). With respect to this clone: Antigen unknown.

This sequence joins TRBV5-5 and TRBJ1-5; D may be TRBD1 (5 bases). The specimen was naive CD4+ T cells sorted from blood. The subset: CD45RA+ positively selected. This TCR was sampled from a man aged 30 to 39 in good health. In DNA form, the CDR3 reads TGTGCCAGCAGCTCCCGGACAAGTGGACAGCCCCAGCATTTT. Its protein is CASSSRTSGQPQHF.